This T cell receptor (beta chain) derives from a study of T-cell reconstitution after alpha-beta-depleted transplantation in children. Study-wide findings and caveats: T-cell counts and diversity at one year following transplant were attributed mainly to newly produced T cells.

The CDR3 extends over 15 amino acids. The germline gives CDR1 SEHNR, CDR2 FQNEAQ (reference sequence). V was clipped by 5 bases and J by 2 bases, with 13 bases between them. Unique molecular identifiers were incorporated into the prepared TCRbeta library. TCRdb analysed the PCR reads with MiXCR anew, one entry per CDR3 protein. The table has approximately 130,000 distinct CDR3 sequences, around 9.8% seen once. This clonotype was detected only a few times. Antigen specificity is unknown. The chain joins TRBV7-9 to TRBJ2-1, with D perhaps TRBD2 (5 bases). The sample here was PBMCs, mostly from graft donor cells, taken 180 days after TCRalphabeta/CD19-depleted stem cell transplant. The TCR was taken from a girl under two years old who had a stem cell transplant for combined immunodeficiency, so the T cells may come from the graft donor. The CDR3 is CASSPWGATYNEQFF. The CDR3 DNA reads TGTGCCAGCAGCCCCTGGGGAGCGACCTACAATGAGCAGTTCTTC.